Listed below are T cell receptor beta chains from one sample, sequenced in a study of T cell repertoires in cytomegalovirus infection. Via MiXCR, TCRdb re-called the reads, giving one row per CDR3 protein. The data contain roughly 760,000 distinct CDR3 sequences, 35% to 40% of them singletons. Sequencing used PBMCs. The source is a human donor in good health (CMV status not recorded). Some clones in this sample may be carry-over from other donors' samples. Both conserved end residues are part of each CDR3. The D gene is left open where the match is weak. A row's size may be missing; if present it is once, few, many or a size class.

CDR3 DNA: TGCAGCGGTGCACAGGGGATGACTGAAGCTTTCTTT; CDR3 protein: CSGAQGMTEAFF; clone size: few; V gene: TRBV29-1; CDR3 length: 12; D gene: TRBD1; J gene: TRBJ1-1
CDR3 DNA: TGTGCCAGCAGTTACTCGATATTGGGTTACGGCTACACCTTC; CDR3 protein: CASSYSILGYGYTF; clone size: .; V gene: TRBV6-5; CDR3 length: 14; D gene: .; J gene: TRBJ1-2
CDR3 DNA: TGTGCCAGCCGCGTCCGACCCGGCTATCAGCCCCAGCATTTT; CDR3 protein: CASRVRPGYQPQHF; clone size: .; V gene: TRBV6-2/TRBV6-3; CDR3 length: 14; D gene: .; J gene: TRBJ1-5
CDR3 DNA: TGTTCCAGCAGCCTGACAGGGGCCAACGAGCAGTACTTC; CDR3 protein: CSSSLTGANEQYF; clone size: .; V gene: TRBV7-8; CDR3 length: 13; D gene: TRBD1; J gene: TRBJ2-7
CDR3 DNA: TGCGCCAGCAGCCAAGATCCCGGGGTTCTCTCCTACGAGCAGTACTTC; CDR3 protein: CASSQDPGVLSYEQYF; clone size: .; V gene: TRBV4-1; CDR3 length: 16; D gene: .; J gene: TRBJ2-7
CDR3 DNA: TGTGCCAGCAGTGAATCCGAAGGGATTGGGCCCCAGCATTTT; CDR3 protein: CASSESEGIGPQHF; clone size: .; V gene: TRBV2; CDR3 length: 14; D gene: .; J gene: TRBJ1-5
CDR3 DNA: TGTGCCAGCAGCCCACGATCCAGGACAGGGAACACTGAAGCTTTCTTT; CDR3 protein: CASSPRSRTGNTEAFF; clone size: many; V gene: TRBV7-8; CDR3 length: 16; D gene: TRBD1; J gene: TRBJ1-1
CDR3 DNA: TGTGCCTGGAGCGTCGGGACAGGGTACTACGAGCAGTACTTC; CDR3 protein: CAWSVGTGYYEQYF; clone size: .; V gene: TRBV30; CDR3 length: 14; D gene: TRBD1; J gene: TRBJ2-7
CDR3 DNA: TGCAGTGCCCTCATGGTAGGCACAGATACGCAGTATTTT; CDR3 protein: CSALMVGTDTQYF; clone size: .; V gene: TRBV20-1; CDR3 length: 13; D gene: .; J gene: TRBJ2-3
CDR3 DNA: TGCGCCAGCGGCACGGACGGGTCGTATGGCTACACCTTC; CDR3 protein: CASGTDGSYGYTF; clone size: .; V gene: TRBV10-2; CDR3 length: 13; D gene: .; J gene: TRBJ1-2
CDR3 DNA: TGTGCCAGCAGCCTCATACAGGGGATGACCGGGGAGCTGTTTTTT; CDR3 protein: CASSLIQGMTGELFF; clone size: many; V gene: TRBV14; CDR3 length: 15; D gene: TRBD1; J gene: TRBJ2-2
CDR3 DNA: TGTGCCACCACCTACCACCGGGGACAGGGGTTGGCCTATGGCTACACCTTC; CDR3 protein: CATTYHRGQGLAYGYTF; clone size: few; V gene: TRBV10-3; CDR3 length: 17; D gene: TRBD1; J gene: TRBJ1-2
CDR3 DNA: TGTGCCAGCAGCCGGGGTGGGGGGCTCAATCAGCCCCAGCATTTT; CDR3 protein: CASSRGGGLNQPQHF; clone size: many; V gene: TRBV7-6; CDR3 length: 15; D gene: .; J gene: TRBJ1-5
CDR3 DNA: TGTGCCAGCAGTTTATCCCGGGGAGGGGGGATGAACACTGAAGCTTTCTTT; CDR3 protein: CASSLSRGGGMNTEAFF; clone size: .; V gene: TRBV28; CDR3 length: 17; D gene: .; J gene: TRBJ1-1
CDR3 DNA: TGCAGTGCTAGAGTCCAGGGGCTTGAGACCCAGTACTTC; CDR3 protein: CSARVQGLETQYF; clone size: .; V gene: TRBV20-1; CDR3 length: 13; D gene: .; J gene: TRBJ2-5
CDR3 DNA: TGTGCCAGCAGGCGCGGCGTAGGGGGCTACGGGGAGCTGTTTTTT; CDR3 protein: CASRRGVGGYGELFF; clone size: few; V gene: TRBV12-3/TRBV12-4; CDR3 length: 15; D gene: TRBD1; J gene: TRBJ2-2
CDR3 DNA: TGTGCCAGCTCACCACTAGCTCTAGGTAAAAGCTCCTACGAGCAGTACTTC; CDR3 protein: CASSPLALGKSSYEQYF; clone size: few; V gene: TRBV18; CDR3 length: 17; D gene: .; J gene: TRBJ2-7
CDR3 DNA: TGTGCCAGCAGTCCACTGAGATGGCGGGAGCAGTTCTTC; CDR3 protein: CASSPLRWREQFF; clone size: few; V gene: TRBV27; CDR3 length: 13; D gene: .; J gene: TRBJ2-1
CDR3 DNA: TGTGCCAGCAGCTTAGGTTCCCCGGGTGGAGATTTCTCCGGGGAGCTGTTTTTT; CDR3 protein: CASSLGSPGGDFSGELFF; clone size: .; V gene: TRBV11-2; CDR3 length: 18; D gene: .; J gene: TRBJ2-2
CDR3 DNA: TGTGCCAGCTCGGGGGGACAGGGCCCGTCGGCTTTCTTT; CDR3 protein: CASSGGQGPSAFF; clone size: .; V gene: TRBV18; CDR3 length: 13; D gene: TRBD1; J gene: TRBJ1-1
CDR3 DNA: TGCGCCAGCAGCCAAGATGATGTGGGGAGGCGGGATGGCTACACCTTC; CDR3 protein: CASSQDDVGRRDGYTF; clone size: .; V gene: TRBV4-1; CDR3 length: 16; D gene: .; J gene: TRBJ1-2
CDR3 DNA: TGTGCCAGCAGCGAATGGGGACTAGCGGGATTCAATGAGCAGTTCTTC; CDR3 protein: CASSEWGLAGFNEQFF; clone size: few; V gene: TRBV11-2; CDR3 length: 16; D gene: TRBD2; J gene: TRBJ2-1
CDR3 DNA: TGCAGTGCTAGAGGGGGCGTTAGCAATCAGCCCCAGCATTTT; CDR3 protein: CSARGGVSNQPQHF; clone size: .; V gene: TRBV20-1; CDR3 length: 14; D gene: .; J gene: TRBJ1-5
CDR3 DNA: TGCGCCAGCAGCTTGATCTGGACAGGGATCAAGATGGACAATCAGCCCCAGCATTTT; CDR3 protein: CASSLIWTGIKMDNQPQHF; clone size: .; V gene: TRBV5-1; CDR3 length: 19; D gene: TRBD1; J gene: TRBJ1-5
CDR3 DNA: TGCAGCGTTGTCGCGGGAGTTCCAGATACGCAGTATTTT; CDR3 protein: CSVVAGVPDTQYF; clone size: .; V gene: TRBV29-1; CDR3 length: 13; D gene: TRBD2; J gene: TRBJ2-3
CDR3 DNA: TGCAGCGTTGGGGTGGTAGGAGAAAACACTGAAGCTTTCTTT; CDR3 protein: CSVGVVGENTEAFF; clone size: .; V gene: TRBV29-1; CDR3 length: 14; D gene: .; J gene: TRBJ1-1
CDR3 DNA: TGCGCCAGCAGCCAAGGTGGCGGGGCGAAGGCAGAGACCCAGTACTTC; CDR3 protein: CASSQGGGAKAETQYF; clone size: few; V gene: TRBV4-1; CDR3 length: 16; D gene: .; J gene: TRBJ2-5
CDR3 DNA: TGTGCCAGTAGTCCCCACAGGGGGCCCCTGTACGAGCAGTACTTC; CDR3 protein: CASSPHRGPLYEQYF; clone size: few; V gene: TRBV19; CDR3 length: 15; D gene: TRBD1; J gene: TRBJ2-7
CDR3 DNA: TGTGCCAGCAGCCAACTAGGACTAGCGCTTGGGGATGAGCAGTTCTTC; CDR3 protein: CASSQLGLALGDEQFF; clone size: few; V gene: TRBV14; CDR3 length: 16; D gene: TRBD2; J gene: TRBJ2-1
CDR3 DNA: TGCAGTGCTAGAGAATTTGGGATCGGGGTCCGATATGGCTACACCTTC; CDR3 protein: CSAREFGIGVRYGYTF; clone size: few; V gene: TRBV20-1; CDR3 length: 16; D gene: .; J gene: TRBJ1-2
CDR3 DNA: TGTGCCAGCAGTATTAGGGGGCGTTACACCGGGGAGCTGTTTTTT; CDR3 protein: CASSIRGRYTGELFF; clone size: many; V gene: TRBV28; CDR3 length: 15; D gene: TRBD1; J gene: TRBJ2-2
CDR3 DNA: TGCAGTGCTAGAGATAGCGGACGCAGGGGGGAAGCTTTCTTT; CDR3 protein: CSARDSGRRGEAFF; clone size: few; V gene: TRBV20-1; CDR3 length: 14; D gene: TRBD1; J gene: TRBJ1-1
CDR3 DNA: TGTGCCAGCAGTCGCCCGGGACTAGCGGTCCACGAGCAGTACTTC; CDR3 protein: CASSRPGLAVHEQYF; clone size: .; V gene: TRBV7-2; CDR3 length: 15; D gene: TRBD2; J gene: TRBJ2-7
CDR3 DNA: TGTGCCAGCAGCACCCTGGACAGGGGATTATTCAACACTGAAGCTTTCTTT; CDR3 protein: CASSTLDRGLFNTEAFF; clone size: .; V gene: TRBV7-2; CDR3 length: 17; D gene: TRBD1; J gene: TRBJ1-1
CDR3 DNA: TGTGCCAGCAGCTTGGAGAGAGACATCGGTGGCTTGGATAATGAAAAACTATGTTTT; CDR3 protein: CASSLERDIGGLDNEKLCF; clone size: .; V gene: TRBV12-3/TRBV12-4; CDR3 length: 19; D gene: .; J gene: TRBJ1-4
CDR3 DNA: TGCAGTGCTAGAGATGTCGGGGGTGGGAACACTGAAGCTTTCTTT; CDR3 protein: CSARDVGGGNTEAFF; clone size: .; V gene: TRBV20-1; CDR3 length: 15; D gene: .; J gene: TRBJ1-1
CDR3 DNA: TGCAGTGCTAGGGGGCACGTCGGGCAGGGAGAATTCACAGATACGCAGTATTTT; CDR3 protein: CSARGHVGQGEFTDTQYF; clone size: once; V gene: TRBV20-1; CDR3 length: 18; D gene: .; J gene: TRBJ2-3
CDR3 DNA: TGCAGCGTTGTCAGGGGGCTCGACACCATATATTTT; CDR3 protein: CSVVRGLDTIYF; clone size: .; V gene: TRBV29-1; CDR3 length: 12; D gene: TRBD1; J gene: TRBJ1-3
CDR3 DNA: TGTGCCAGCAGCTTGCCCCACAGGGTGGGCGGCTACACCTTC; CDR3 protein: CASSLPHRVGGYTF; clone size: many; V gene: TRBV7-2; CDR3 length: 14; D gene: .; J gene: TRBJ1-2
CDR3 DNA: TGTGCCAGCAGTTTCCGGACAGGGGGCCAGGACGAGCAGTACTTC; CDR3 protein: CASSFRTGGQDEQYF; clone size: .; V gene: TRBV28; CDR3 length: 15; D gene: TRBD1; J gene: TRBJ2-7
CDR3 DNA: TGTGCCAGCACAGGGTACAAGACCCAGTACTTC; CDR3 protein: CASTGYKTQYF; clone size: .; V gene: TRBV28; CDR3 length: 11; D gene: .; J gene: TRBJ2-5
CDR3 DNA: TGTGCCAGCAGCCGTGGGGAGGGGCCGCTATTCAAAAACATTCAGTACTTC; CDR3 protein: CASSRGEGPLFKNIQYF; clone size: .; V gene: TRBV7-2; CDR3 length: 17; D gene: TRBD2; J gene: TRBJ2-4
CDR3 DNA: TGTGCCAGCACCCTAACCAGGGATTTTAGCGGGGTCGTGGACGAGCAGTACTTC; CDR3 protein: CASTLTRDFSGVVDEQYF; clone size: many; V gene: TRBV7-8; CDR3 length: 18; D gene: TRBD2; J gene: TRBJ2-7
CDR3 DNA: TGCGCCAGCAGCTTCCAAACTAGCGGGGTCCAAGAGACCCAGTACTTC; CDR3 protein: CASSFQTSGVQETQYF; clone size: .; V gene: TRBV5-1; CDR3 length: 16; D gene: TRBD2; J gene: TRBJ2-5
CDR3 DNA: TGTGCCAGCAGCCAACTAGCGGGAGGGGGCTACGAGCAGTACTTC; CDR3 protein: CASSQLAGGGYEQYF; clone size: .; V gene: TRBV5-6; CDR3 length: 15; D gene: TRBD2; J gene: TRBJ2-7
CDR3 DNA: TGTGCCAGCAGCCGTAACACAGATACGCAGTATTTT; CDR3 protein: CASSRNTDTQYF; clone size: .; V gene: TRBV5-6; CDR3 length: 12; D gene: .; J gene: TRBJ2-3
CDR3 DNA: TGTGCCAGCAGTGAAAGGGCTCTATCCCGCCTCGAGCAGTACTTC; CDR3 protein: CASSERALSRLEQYF; clone size: few; V gene: TRBV6-1; CDR3 length: 15; D gene: .; J gene: TRBJ2-7
CDR3 DNA: TGTGCCACCAACGGGGGGCAGGGGTTTAGCTCAGGCGGTGCCCACAATGAGCAGTTCTTC; CDR3 protein: CATNGGQGFSSGGAHNEQFF; clone size: .; V gene: TRBV19; CDR3 length: 20; D gene: .; J gene: TRBJ2-1
CDR3 DNA: TGTGCCAGCAGCTTACCATGGCGGGGGCCCGGGTCGTACATTCAGTACTTC; CDR3 protein: CASSLPWRGPGSYIQYF; clone size: .; V gene: TRBV7-2; CDR3 length: 17; D gene: .; J gene: TRBJ2-4
CDR3 DNA: TGTGCCAGCAGACAAACTAGCGGGGGGGCCGACGAGCAGTACTTC; CDR3 protein: CASRQTSGGADEQYF; clone size: .; V gene: TRBV7-8; CDR3 length: 15; D gene: TRBD2; J gene: TRBJ2-7
CDR3 DNA: TGTGCCAGCAGTTCGGGACAGGCACTTTATGAAAAACTGTTTTTT; CDR3 protein: CASSSGQALYEKLFF; clone size: .; V gene: TRBV12-3/TRBV12-4; CDR3 length: 15; D gene: TRBD1; J gene: TRBJ1-4
CDR3 DNA: TGCGCCAGCAGCTTGCGGACAGGGTTTAATGAAAAACTGTTTTTT; CDR3 protein: CASSLRTGFNEKLFF; clone size: .; V gene: TRBV5-1; CDR3 length: 15; D gene: TRBD1; J gene: TRBJ1-4
CDR3 DNA: TGTGCCAGCAGCTTTACAGGGGCAAATGGTGGCTACACCTTC; CDR3 protein: CASSFTGANGGYTF; clone size: .; V gene: TRBV5-6; CDR3 length: 14; D gene: TRBD1; J gene: TRBJ1-2
CDR3 DNA: TGCGCCAGCAGCCAACTCCGGGCCGCATACAATGAGCAGTTCTTC; CDR3 protein: CASSQLRAAYNEQFF; clone size: few; V gene: TRBV4-1; CDR3 length: 15; D gene: .; J gene: TRBJ2-1